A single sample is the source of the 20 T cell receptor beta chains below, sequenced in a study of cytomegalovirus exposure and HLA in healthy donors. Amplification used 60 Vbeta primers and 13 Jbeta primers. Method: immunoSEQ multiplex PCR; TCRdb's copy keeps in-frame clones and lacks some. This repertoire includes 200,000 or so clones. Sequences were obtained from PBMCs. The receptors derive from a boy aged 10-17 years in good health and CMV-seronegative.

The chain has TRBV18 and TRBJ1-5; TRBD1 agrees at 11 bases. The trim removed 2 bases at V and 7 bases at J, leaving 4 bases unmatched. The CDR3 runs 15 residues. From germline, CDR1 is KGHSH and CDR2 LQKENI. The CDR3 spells CASSPGTGGYQPQHF. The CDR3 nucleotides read TGTGCCAGCTCACCAGGGACAGGGGGTTACCAGCCCCAGCATTTT.

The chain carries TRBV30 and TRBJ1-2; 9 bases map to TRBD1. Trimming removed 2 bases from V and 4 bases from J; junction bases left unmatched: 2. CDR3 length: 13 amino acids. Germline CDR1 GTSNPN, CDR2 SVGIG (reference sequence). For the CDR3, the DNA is TGTGCCTGGAGTACAGGGGGCGTCTATGGCTACACCTTC. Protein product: CAWSTGGVYGYTF.

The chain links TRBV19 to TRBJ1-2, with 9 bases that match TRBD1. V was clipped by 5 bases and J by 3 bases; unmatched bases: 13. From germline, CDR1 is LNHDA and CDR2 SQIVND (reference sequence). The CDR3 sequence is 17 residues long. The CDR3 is CASSAGAPGQGYYGYTF. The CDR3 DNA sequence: TGTGCCAGTAGTGCAGGCGCTCCGGGACAGGGATACTATGGCTACACCTTC.

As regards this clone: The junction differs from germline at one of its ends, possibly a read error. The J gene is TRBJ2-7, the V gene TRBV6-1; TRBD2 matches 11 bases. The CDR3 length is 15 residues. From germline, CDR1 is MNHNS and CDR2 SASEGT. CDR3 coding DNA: TGTGCCAGCAGTGAGCTAGCGGGGGGCTCCTACGGGCAGTACTTC. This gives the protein CASSELAGGSYGQYF.

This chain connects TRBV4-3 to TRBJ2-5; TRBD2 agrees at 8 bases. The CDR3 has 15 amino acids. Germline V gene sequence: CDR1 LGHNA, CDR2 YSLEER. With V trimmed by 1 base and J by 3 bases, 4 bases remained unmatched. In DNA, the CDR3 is TGCGCCAGCAGCCAAGTAACAGCGGGGGAAGAGACCCAGTACTTC. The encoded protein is CASSQVTAGEETQYF.

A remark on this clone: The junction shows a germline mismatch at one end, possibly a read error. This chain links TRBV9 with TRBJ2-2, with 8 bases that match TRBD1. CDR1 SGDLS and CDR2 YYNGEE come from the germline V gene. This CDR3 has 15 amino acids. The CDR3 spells CASSVETGGTGELLF. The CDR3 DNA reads TGTGCCAGCAGCGTAGAAACAGGGGGAACCGGGGAGCTGCTTTTT.

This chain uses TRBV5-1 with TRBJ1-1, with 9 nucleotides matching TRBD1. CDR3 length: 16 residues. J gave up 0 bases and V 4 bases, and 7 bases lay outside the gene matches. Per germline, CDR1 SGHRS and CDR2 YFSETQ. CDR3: CASSAGTGLLNTEAFF. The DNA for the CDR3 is TGCGCCAGCAGCGCCGGGACAGGGCTGCTGAACACTGAAGCTTTCTTT.

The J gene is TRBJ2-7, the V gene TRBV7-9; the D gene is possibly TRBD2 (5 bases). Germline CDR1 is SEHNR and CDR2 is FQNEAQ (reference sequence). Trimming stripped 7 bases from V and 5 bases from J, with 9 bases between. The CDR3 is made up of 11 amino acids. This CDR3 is CASTSGHEQYF. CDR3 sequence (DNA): TGTGCCAGCACAAGCGGACACGAGCAGTACTTC.

The CDR3 bases are TGTGCCAGCAGCTTTCGACAGGGGGCTCTGAACACTGAAGCTTTCTTT. Its translation is CASSFRQGALNTEAFF. The V gene is TRBV11-2, the J gene TRBJ1-1; 10 nucleotides agree with TRBD1. With 3 bases clipped from V and 0 bases from J, the junction kept 4 bases outside the gene matches. This CDR3 is 16 amino acids long. The germline V gene encodes CDR1 SGHAT and CDR2 FQNNGV.

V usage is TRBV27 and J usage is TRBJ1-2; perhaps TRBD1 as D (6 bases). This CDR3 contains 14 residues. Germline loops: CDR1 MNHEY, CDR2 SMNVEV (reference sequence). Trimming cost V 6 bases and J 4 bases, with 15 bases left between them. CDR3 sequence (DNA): TGTGCCAGCAGCAAAAAACAGGGACCCTATGGCTACACCTTC. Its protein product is CASSKKQGPYGYTF.

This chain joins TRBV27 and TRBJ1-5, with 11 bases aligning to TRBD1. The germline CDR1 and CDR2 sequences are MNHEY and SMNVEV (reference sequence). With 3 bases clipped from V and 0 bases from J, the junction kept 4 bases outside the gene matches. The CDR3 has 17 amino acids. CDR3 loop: CASSFWDRGYSNQPQHF. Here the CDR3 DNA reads TGTGCCAGCAGTTTCTGGGACAGGGGGTATAGCAATCAGCCCCAGCATTTT.

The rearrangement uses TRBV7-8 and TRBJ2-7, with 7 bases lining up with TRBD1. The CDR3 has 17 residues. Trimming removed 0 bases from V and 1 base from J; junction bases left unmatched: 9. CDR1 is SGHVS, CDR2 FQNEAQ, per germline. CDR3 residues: CASSLASPGQASYEQYF. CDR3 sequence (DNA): TGTGCCAGCAGCTTAGCTTCCCCAGGACAGGCTTCCTACGAGCAGTACTTC. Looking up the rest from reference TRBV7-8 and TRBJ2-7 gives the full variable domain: GAGVSQSPRYKVAKRGQDVALRCDPISGHVSLFWYQQALGQGPEFLTYFQNEAQLDKSGLPSDRFFAERPEGSVSTLKIQRTQQEDSAVYLCASSLASPGQASYEQYFGPGTRLTVT.

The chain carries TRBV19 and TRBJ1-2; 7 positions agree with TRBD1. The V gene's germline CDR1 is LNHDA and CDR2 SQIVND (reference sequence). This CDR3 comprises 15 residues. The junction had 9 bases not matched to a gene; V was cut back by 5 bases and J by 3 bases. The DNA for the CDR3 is TGTGCCAGTAGTGCCGGAAGTACAGGGGACTATGGCTACACCTTC. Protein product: CASSAGSTGDYGYTF.

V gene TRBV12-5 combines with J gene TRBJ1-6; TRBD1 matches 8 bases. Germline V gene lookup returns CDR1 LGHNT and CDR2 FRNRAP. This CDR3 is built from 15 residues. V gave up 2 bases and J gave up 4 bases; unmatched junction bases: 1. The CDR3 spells CASGLQGAYNSPLHF. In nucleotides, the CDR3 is TGTGCTAGTGGTTTGCAGGGGGCGTATAATTCACCCCTCCACTTT. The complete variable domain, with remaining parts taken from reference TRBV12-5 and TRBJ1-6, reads DARVTQTPRHKVTEMGQEVTMRCQPILGHNTVFWYRQTMMQGLELLAYFRNRAPLDDSGMPKDRFSAEMPDATLATLKIQPSEPRDSAVYFCASGLQGAYNSPLHFGNGTRLTVT.

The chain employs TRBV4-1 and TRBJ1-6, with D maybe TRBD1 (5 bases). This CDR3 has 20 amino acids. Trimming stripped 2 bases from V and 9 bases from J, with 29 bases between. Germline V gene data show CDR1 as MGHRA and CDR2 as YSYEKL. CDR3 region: CASSQRTPRPELGPGSPLHF. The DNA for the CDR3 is TGCGCCAGCAGCCAAAGGACCCCCCGTCCGGAGCTGGGGCCGGGTTCACCCCTCCACTTT.

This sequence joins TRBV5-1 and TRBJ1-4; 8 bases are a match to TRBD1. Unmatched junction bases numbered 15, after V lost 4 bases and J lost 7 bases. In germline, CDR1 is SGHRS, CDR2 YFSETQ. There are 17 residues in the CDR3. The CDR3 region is CASSTGQGLGGSEKLFF. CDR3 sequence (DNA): TGCGCCAGCAGCACAGGACAGGGCTTAGGAGGGAGTGAAAAACTGTTTTTT.

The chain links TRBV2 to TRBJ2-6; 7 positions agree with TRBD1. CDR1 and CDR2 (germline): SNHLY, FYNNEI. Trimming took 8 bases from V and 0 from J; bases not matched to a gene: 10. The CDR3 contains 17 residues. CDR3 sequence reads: CASVKDRASSGANVLTF. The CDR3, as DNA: TGTGCCAGCGTAAAAGACAGGGCGAGCTCTGGGGCCAACGTCCTGACTTTC.

Here the CDR3 reads CASSGTSGGSWGTQYF. In DNA, the CDR3 is TGTGCCAGCAGCGGGACTAGCGGGGGAAGCTGGGGAACCCAGTACTTC. This rearrangement joins TRBV5-4 to TRBJ2-5; 14 nucleotides line up with TRBD2. Germline V gene lookup returns CDR1 SGHNT and CDR2 YYREEE (reference sequence). The CDR3 covers 16 residues. The ends lost 4 bases at V and 8 bases at J; junction bases unmatched: 10.

The CDR3 DNA sequence: TGTGCCAGCAGGGGACAGGGGGGTGAGGAGCAGTACTTC. This codes for CASRGQGGEEQYF. This chain joins TRBV25-1 and TRBJ2-5; 11 bases are a match to TRBD1. Germline assignment: CDR1 MGHDK and CDR2 SYGVNS. Losses at the gene ends were 6 bases for V and 11 bases for J; bases not matched to a gene: 8. The CDR3 loop spans 13 amino acids.

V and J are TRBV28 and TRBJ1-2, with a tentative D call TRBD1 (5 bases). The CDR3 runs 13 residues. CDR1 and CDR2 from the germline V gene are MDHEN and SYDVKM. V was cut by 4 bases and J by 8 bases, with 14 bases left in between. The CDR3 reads CASSSPPGKGYTF. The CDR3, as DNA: TGTGCCAGCAGTTCACCCCCAGGGAAAGGCTACACCTTC.